This T cell receptor beta chain appears in the sequencing data of a study of blood T cell repertoires in COVID-19. Sequencing was performed with immunoSEQ multiplex PCR; in TCRdb, only in-frame clones are kept and a portion is missing. The table records approximately 210,000 clones, about 90% of them present only once. The V end lost 0 bases, the J end lost 0 bases, and 11 bases lay between the germline ends. The CDR3 spans 17 residues. Germline lookup yields CDR1 MNHNS and CDR2 SASEGT. The specimen sequenced was peripheral blood. The genes are TRBV6-1 and TRBJ1-4, with D unresolved. This clonotype was sampled from a man aged 25 to 45 with acute or convalescent COVID-19. The CDR3 loop is CASSEALGSATNEKLFF. CDR3 nucleotide sequence: TGTGCCAGCAGTGAAGCGCTTGGCAGTGCAACTAATGAAAAACTGTTTTTT.